These 21 T cell receptor beta chains originate from one sample sequenced in a study of read filtering for tumor transcriptome and immune sequencing. Molecular barcoded adaptors covering alpha/delta and beta/gamma chains were used on approximately 400 ng RNA. TCRdb reprocessed the reads via MiXCR and lists one record per CDR3 protein. This table has over 40,000 distinct CDR3 sequences, approximately 12% appearing once. Material: a population of CD138-negative cells sorted from bone marrow. Receptor source: a donor over 35 with multiple myeloma.

This clonotype has a count of ten or more. This chain links TRBV24-1 with TRBJ2-3; 9 bases are shared with TRBD2. Unmatched junction bases numbered 9, after V lost 3 bases and J lost 6 bases. The CDR3 runs to 16 residues. Germline CDR1 and CDR2: KGHDR and SFDVKD. The CDR3 region has the DNA TGTGCCACCAGTGATGCCGGGACTAGCCCATCGGATACGCAGTATTTT. This sequence encodes CATSDAGTSPSDTQYF.

This clonotype was counted ten times or more. This chain joins TRBV20-1 and TRBJ2-2, with TRBD1 as a possible D gene (5 bases). This CDR3 spans 11 amino acids. Germline-derived CDR1 and CDR2 are DFQATT and SNEGSKA (reference sequence). With 0 bases removed from V and 13 bases from J, the gap between germline ends came to 9 bases. CDR3 loop: CSARDKQGLFF. In nucleotides, the CDR3 is TGCAGTGCTAGAGATAAGCAGGGGCTGTTTTTT.

In its sample, this clonotype was seen a few times. The rearrangement links TRBV4-1 to TRBJ2-1, with a tentative D call TRBD2 (6 bases). CDR1 is MGHRA and CDR2 is YSYEKL in the germline V gene. Trimming took off 0 bases at V and 8 bases at J, with 17 bases between the two ends. There are 16 residues in the CDR3. The CDR3 DNA sequence: TGCGCCAGCAGCCAAGATCCCGAGACTAGGCGGTATGAGCAGTTCTTC. Translation gives CASSQDPETRRYEQFF.

Many counts were recorded for this clonotype. The chain employs TRBV6-1 and TRBJ2-1; 7 nucleotides agree with TRBD2. The CDR3 length is 20 residues. V lost 1 base and J lost 0; bases outside the gene matches: 15. Per the germline V gene, CDR1 is MNHNS and CDR2 is SASEGT. In nucleotides, the CDR3 is TGTGCCAGCAGTGAAGTGGGGGGGGAGGCCCTCCCAAGCTCCTACAATGAGCAGTTCTTC. This encodes CASSEVGGEALPSSYNEQFF.

This clonotype has ten or more counts. This chain joins TRBV6-6 and TRBJ1-1; D may be TRBD1 (5 bases). The CDR3 runs 11 residues. With 6 bases removed from V and 8 bases from J, the gap between germline ends came to 10 bases. CDR1 is MNHNY and CDR2 is SVGAGI in the germline V gene (reference sequence). Here the CDR3 DNA reads TGTGCCAGCAGCCCCGGGACGGAAGCTTTCTTT. Its translation: CASSPGTEAFF.

This clonotype has a count of ten or more. The genes are TRBV15 and TRBJ2-2; possible D gene TRBD2, 6 bases. The CDR3 is 16 amino acids. With 0 bases removed from V and 4 bases from J, the gap between germline ends came to 12 bases. Looked up from germline, CDR1 is LNHNV and CDR2 is YYDKDF (reference sequence). The DNA for the CDR3 is TGTGCCACCAGCAGAGATCTGCCCGGGGGCACCGGGGAGCTGTTTTTT. This translates into CATSRDLPGGTGELFF.

This clonotype was counted at least ten times. V and J are TRBV3-1 and TRBJ2-7; D may be TRBD1 (6 bases). The CDR3 has 14 amino acids. Germline V gene lookup returns CDR1 LGHDT and CDR2 YNNKEL (reference sequence). With 1 base removed from V and 6 bases from J, the gap between germline ends came to 13 bases. The chain's CDR3 is CASSQGTEGREQYF. The CDR3 DNA sequence: TGTGCCAGCAGCCAAGGGACAGAGGGACGCGAGCAGTACTTC.

This clonotype was detected a few times. Compared with germline, one end of the junction differs, possibly owing to a read error. This chain links TRBV4-1 with TRBJ2-6; possibly TRBD1 or TRBD2 for D (5 bases each). Germline lookup yields CDR1 MGHRA and CDR2 YSYEKL. CDR3 size: 18 residues. CDR3 region: CASSHDRGRRLGANALTF. DNA of the CDR3: TGCGCCAGCAGCCATGATAGGGGACGTCGGCTTGGGGCCAACGCCCTGACTTTC.

This clonotype was counted at least ten times. The chain carries TRBV5-5 and TRBJ2-7; possible D gene TRBD2, 5 bases. The V gene's germline CDR1 is SGHKS and CDR2 YYEKEE (reference sequence). The CDR3 consists of 15 residues. V shed 1 base and J shed 6 bases, with 17 bases lying between them. The CDR3 loop is CASSLLSNGNSEQYF. The CDR3 DNA is TGTGCCAGCAGCTTGTTATCCAACGGGAACTCCGAGCAGTACTTC.

This clonotype was seen at least ten times. This chain connects TRBV20-1 to TRBJ2-5; unclear D gene. This CDR3 contains 12 residues. The germline V gene encodes CDR1 DFQATT and CDR2 SNEGSKA (reference sequence). Trimming took 1 base from V and 1 from J, leaving 4 bases between them. For the CDR3, the DNA is TGCAGTGCTAGAGTCCTCCAAGAGACCCAGTACTTC. Encoded protein: CSARVLQETQYF.

This clonotype has just a few counts. This may be a read error: a much more frequent sequence differs by one nucleotide. The chain has TRBV20-1 and TRBJ2-7; no clear D gene. Trimming took off 5 bases at V and 1 base at J, with 12 bases between the two ends. In germline, CDR1 is DFQATT, CDR2 SNEGSKA (reference sequence). The CDR3 length is 13 residues. The CDR3 sequence: CSAVVTGSYEQYF. The DNA of the CDR3 is TGCAGTGCTGTTGTGACTGGATCCTACGAGCAGTACTTC.

In the case of this clonotype: The junction departs from germline at one end; a sequencing error may be responsible. This rearrangement joins TRBV5-1 to TRBJ1-1, with D possibly TRBD1 on 5 matching bases. The germline CDR1 and CDR2 sequences are SGHRS and YFSETQ. The CDR3 sequence is 15 residues long. The CDR3 loop is CARSLDGPGETEAFF. CDR3 DNA: TGCGCCAGAAGCTTGGACGGACCGGGGGAAACTGAAGCTTTCTTT.

A remark on this clonotype: The likely explanation is a read error, given a far larger clone one base away. The V call is TRBV19, the J call TRBJ2-7; 8 nucleotides line up with TRBD2. Trimming removed 5 bases from V and 12 bases from J; junction bases left unmatched: 12. There are 13 residues in the CDR3. The V gene's germline CDR1 is LNHDA and CDR2 SQIVND (reference sequence). CDR3 sequence reads: CASSPAGVETRYF. The CDR3 DNA reads as TGTGCCAGTAGTCCAGCGGGAGTTGAGACCCGGTACTTC.

As to this clonotype: In this CDR3 the conserved last residue, phenylalanine or tryptophan, is missing, so a read error is likely. This chain uses TRBV20-1 with TRBJ2-7; D perhaps matches TRBD2 (5 bases). Germline V gives CDR1 DFQATT, CDR2 SNEGSKA (reference sequence). The CDR3 runs 15 residues. V gave up 4 bases and J gave up 1 base, with 17 bases separating them. DNA of the CDR3: TGCAGTGCTAAAAGGACCAGCGGAAATTCCTACGAGCAGTACCTC. Its protein is CSAKRTSGNSYEQYL.

This clonotype is labeled as medium-sized (0.01 to 0.1%). This chain uses TRBV2 with TRBJ2-1; 9 bases are shared with TRBD1. The V gene end was trimmed by 0 bases and the J gene end by 8 bases; junction bases not matched to a gene: 14. CDR1 and CDR2 (germline): SNHLY, FYNNEI. This CDR3 region has 18 residues. The CDR3 nucleotides are TGTGCCAGCAGTGAAGCGCTTCCAAGGACAGGGGTATCCCATGAGCAGTTCTTC. Its protein is CASSEALPRTGVSHEQFF.

This clonotype was seen at least ten times. The genes are TRBV11-2 and TRBJ2-1, with TRBD2 matching over 11 bases. V lost 5 bases to trimming and J lost 9 bases; unmatched junction nucleotides: 9. Germline lookup yields CDR1 SGHAT and CDR2 FQNNGV. CDR3 length: 15 amino acids. The CDR3 DNA follows: TGTGCCAGCAGCAAGACTAGCGGGGCGGGGGGTGAGCAGTTCTTC. Amino acid sequence: CASSKTSGAGGEQFF.

This clonotype was found many times. This chain uses TRBV6-6 with TRBJ2-7; TRBD2 might be the D (5 bases). Trimming took 2 bases from V and 4 from J, leaving 12 bases between them. CDR1 and CDR2 (germline): MNHNY, SVGAGI (reference sequence). CDR3 length equals 14 residues. The CDR3 is CASSYGREEYEQYF. The CDR3 DNA reads TGTGCCAGCAGTTACGGGAGAGAAGAATACGAGCAGTACTTC.

This clonotype is classed as large. The rearrangement links TRBV15 to TRBJ2-5, with 7 bases identical to TRBD2. This CDR3 has 17 amino acids. The V gene end was trimmed by 3 bases and the J gene end by 4 bases; junction bases not matched to a gene: 14. CDR1 is LNHNV, CDR2 YYDKDF, per germline (reference sequence). CDR3 coding DNA: TGTGCCACCAGCAGTGGCCTATCCGGCGGGAGTGGAGAGACCCAGTACTTC. Its translation is CATSSGLSGGSGETQYF.

This clonotype was recorded many times. V is TRBV29-1 and J is TRBJ2-5, with D unclear. Germline CDR1 and CDR2: SQVTM and ANQGSEA. The CDR3 runs 12 residues. V lost 4 bases and J lost 2, with 8 bases in between. The CDR3 sequence: CSVVPGQETQYF. DNA of the CDR3: TGCAGCGTTGTACCAGGTCAAGAGACCCAGTACTTC.

This clonotype was counted many times. CDR3 sequence reads: CASSSGGRVTGELFF. The CDR3 DNA follows: TGTGCCAGCAGCTCTGGGGGGCGCGTCACCGGGGAGCTGTTTTTT. The chain recombines TRBV5-6 with TRBJ2-2; D tentatively fits TRBD1 or TRBD2 (6 bases each). Germline CDR1 reads SGHDT; CDR2 reads YYEEEE. The CDR3 extends over 15 amino acids. V shed 3 bases and J shed 4 bases, with 13 bases lying between them.

This clonotype was picked up many times. The V call is TRBV29-1, the J call TRBJ2-5, with D unclear. The CDR3 consists of 12 residues. The V and J ends lost 5 bases and 0 bases respectively, with 7 bases between them. In germline, CDR1 is SQVTM, CDR2 ANQGSEA. The CDR3 loop reads CSVQRNQETQYF. The CDR3 nucleotides are TGCAGCGTTCAAAGGAACCAAGAGACCCAGTACTTC. Variable domain in full (rest from reference TRBV29-1 and TRBJ2-5): SAVISQKPSRDICQRGTSLTIQCQVDSQVTMMFWYRQQPGQSLTLIATANQGSEATYESGFVIDKFPISRPNLTFSTLTVSNMSPEDSSIYLCSVQRNQETQYFGPGTRLLVL.